These 2 T cell receptor beta chains came from one sample sequenced in a study of OX40 agonist ivuxolimab in advanced cancers. The receptor library was made with the immunoSEQ multiplex PCR assay. In TCRdb, the immuneACCESS table is reduced to in-frame sequences with V and J assigned. These tables do not hold every clone; where another copy was compared, an unresolved V gene accounts for under half, and the others remain unexplained. This sample is represented by approximately 65,000 clones; 82% of them were singletons. Together, the top ten hold approximately 10% of the sample. The input for sequencing was CD4+ or CD8+ T cells sorted from blood, taken in a trial of the OX40 agonist ivuxolimab. The receptor source for this set is an adult with an advanced solid tumor such as melanoma, head and neck, liver or kidney cancer.

V gene TRBV7-7 combines with J gene TRBJ1-1; D remains ambiguous. This CDR3 contains 13 residues. Between the trimmed V and J ends, which lost 3 bases and 1 base, there was a span of 6 bases. The germline gives CDR1 SSHAT, CDR2 FNYEAQ (reference sequence). This chain's CDR3 is CASSLQRNTEAFF. Here the CDR3 DNA reads TGTGCCAGCAGCTTGCAAAGGAACACTGAAGCTTTCTTT.

DNA for the CDR3: TGTGCCAGCAGCCAAGACAGGGGTTATGATGGCTACACCTTC. Encoded protein: CASSQDRGYDGYTF. This chain joins TRBV14 and TRBJ1-2; D may be TRBD1 (6 bases). Trimming took 0 bases from V and 6 from J, leaving 11 bases between them. CDR1 and CDR2 (germline): SGHDN, FVKESK. This CDR3 spans 14 amino acids.